This is a list of T cell receptor beta chains from one sample in a study of post-analysis software for immune sequencing data. TCRdb used MiXCR to reprocess the PCR reads, holding one entry per CDR3 protein. In the table there are roughly 160,000 distinct CDR3 sequences, roughly 34% of which are singletons. The sample in question was blood, obtained after autologous hematopoietic stem cell transplantation. Receptor source: a girl aged 5-17 years with multiple sclerosis. Both conserved end residues are part of each CDR3. The D gene is left open where the match is weak. The size field is filled for only some rows; it gives once, few, many or a size class.

few,TRBV28,TRBJ2-1,TRBD2,CATRTSGDSYNEQFF,TGTGCCACCAGGACTAGCGGGGACTCCTACAATGAGCAGTTCTTC
few,TRBV5-1,TRBJ2-3,TRBD2,CASSSPSSGSTDTQYF,TGCGCCAGCAGCTCCCCGAGTAGCGGGAGTACAGATACGCAGTATTTT
few,TRBV28,TRBJ2-3,TRBD2,CASSFGREGRTDTQYF,TGTGCCAGCAGTTTCGGGCGGGAGGGACGCACAGATACGCAGTATTTT
-,TRBV5-1,TRBJ2-2,TRBD1,CASSFTGGPHTGELFF,TGCGCCAGCAGCTTCACAGGGGGCCCCCACACCGGAGAGCTGTTTTTT
-,TRBV25-1,TRBJ1-4,TRBD1,CASRLTGKEKLFF,TGTGCCAGCAGATTGACAGGGAAGGAAAAACTGTTTTTT
-,TRBV11-2,TRBJ2-5,TRBD1,CASSFDRGVGETQYF,TGTGCCAGCAGCTTTGACAGGGGGGTCGGGGAGACCCAGTACTTC
few,TRBV4-1,TRBJ1-5,-,CASSTGFGQPQHF,TGCGCCAGCAGCACAGGGTTCGGGCAGCCCCAGCATTTT
-,TRBV20-1,TRBJ1-2,-,CSPYTGGYTF,TGCAGTCCCTATACGGGGGGCTACACCTTC
few,TRBV12-3/TRBV12-4,TRBJ2-1,-,CASSNPGHNEQFF,TGTGCCAGCAGTAATCCGGGACACAATGAGCAGTTCTTC
-,TRBV7-8,TRBJ1-5,TRBD1,CASSLGGTVSQPQHF,TGTGCCAGCAGCTTGGGTGGGACAGTCTCTCAGCCCCAGCATTTT
-,TRBV12-3/TRBV12-4,TRBJ1-5,-,CASRYREGNQPQHF,TGTGCCAGCAGGTACAGGGAGGGAAATCAGCCCCAGCATTTT
-,TRBV4-2,TRBJ2-1,-,CASSQDAYNEQFF,TGTGCCAGCAGCCAAGATGCGTACAATGAGCAGTTCTTC
-,TRBV12-3/TRBV12-4,TRBJ1-1,TRBD1,CASSPGTGRPEAFF,TGTGCCAGCAGTCCCGGGACAGGGAGGCCTGAAGCTTTCTTT
-,TRBV14,TRBJ2-7,-,CASSQDRDGSYEQYF,TGTGCCAGCAGCCAGGACCGGGACGGATCCTACGAGCAGTACTTC
few,TRBV4-2,TRBJ2-5,-,CASSQDVGETQYF,TGTGCCAGCAGCCAAGATGTGGGGGAGACCCAGTACTTC
few,TRBV20-1,TRBJ2-3,TRBD1,CSARGPRGLVADTQYF,TGCAGTGCTAGAGGACCCAGGGGGCTTGTGGCAGATACGCAGTATTTT
few,TRBV9,TRBJ2-1,-,CASSVDSEQFF,TGTGCCAGCAGCGTAGATAGTGAGCAGTTCTTC
-,TRBV5-1,TRBJ2-3,TRBD2,CASSSGTRRITTDTQYF,TGCGCCAGCAGCTCCGGGACTAGGAGGATCACTACAGATACGCAGTATTTT
-,TRBV7-2,TRBJ2-7,-,CASSAPGWEQYF,TGTGCCAGTAGCGCGCCAGGGTGGGAGCAGTACTTC
-,TRBV7-9,TRBJ1-1,-,CASSSEEGINTEAFF,TGTGCCAGCAGCTCAGAGGAGGGGATTAACACTGAAGCTTTCTTT
-,TRBV15,TRBJ1-1,TRBD1,CATKPGQLPIMNTEAFF,TGTGCCACCAAGCCGGGACAGCTACCCATCATGAACACTGAAGCTTTCTTT
few,TRBV5-1,TRBJ2-7,TRBD2,CASSLDPAGVSHYEQYF,TGCGCCAGCAGCTTGGATCCAGCGGGAGTTTCACACTACGAGCAGTACTTC
-,TRBV2,TRBJ2-6,TRBD1,CASSLRQGAPGANVLTF,TGTGCCAGCAGTCTCCGACAGGGGGCGCCTGGGGCCAACGTCCTGACTTTC
-,TRBV7-9,TRBJ2-3,-,CASSSPVLPDTQYF,TGTGCCAGCAGCTCCCCCGTTTTGCCAGATACGCAGTATTTT
-,TRBV6-5,TRBJ2-1,-,CASSYIGIGGTLYNEQFF,TGTGCCAGCAGTTACATCGGGATAGGCGGGACCCTCTACAATGAGCAGTTCTTC
few,TRBV10-2,TRBJ1-1,-,CASSGSSNTEAFF,TGCGCCAGTAGTGGAAGCAGTAACACTGAAGCTTTCTTT
-,TRBV5-1,TRBJ2-1,-,CASSSNPDYNEQFF,TGCGCCAGCAGCTCCAACCCCGACTACAATGAGCAGTTCTTC
few,TRBV9,TRBJ2-3,TRBD1,CASSSGQGATDTQYF,TGTGCCAGCAGCTCAGGTCAGGGGGCTACAGATACGCAGTATTTT
-,TRBV5-6,TRBJ2-1,-,CASSNGGLRVEQFF,TGTGCCAGCAGCAATGGGGGTCTTCGTGTTGAGCAGTTCTTC
-,TRBV12-3/TRBV12-4,TRBJ1-1,-,CASSPSGPAEAFF,TGTGCCAGCAGTCCATCAGGGCCGGCTGAAGCTTTCTTT
-,TRBV5-1,TRBJ1-2,-,CASSLELGGTNYGYTF,TGCGCCAGCAGCTTGGAATTGGGGGGCACCAACTATGGCTACACCTTC